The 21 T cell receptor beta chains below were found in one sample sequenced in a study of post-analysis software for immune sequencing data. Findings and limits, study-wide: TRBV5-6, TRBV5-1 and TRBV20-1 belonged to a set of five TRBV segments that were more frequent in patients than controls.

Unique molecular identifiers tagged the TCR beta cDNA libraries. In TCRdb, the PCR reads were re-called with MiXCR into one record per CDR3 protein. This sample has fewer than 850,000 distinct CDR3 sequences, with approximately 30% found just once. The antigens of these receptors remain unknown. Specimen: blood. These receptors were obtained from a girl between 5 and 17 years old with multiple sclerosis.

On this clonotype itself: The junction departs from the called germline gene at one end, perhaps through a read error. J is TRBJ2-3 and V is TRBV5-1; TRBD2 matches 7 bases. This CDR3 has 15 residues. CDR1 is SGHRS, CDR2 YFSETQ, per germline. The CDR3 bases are TGCACCAGCAGCCCCGGTATGGGGGGGGGAGATACGCAGTATTTT. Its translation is CTSSPGMGGGDTQYF.

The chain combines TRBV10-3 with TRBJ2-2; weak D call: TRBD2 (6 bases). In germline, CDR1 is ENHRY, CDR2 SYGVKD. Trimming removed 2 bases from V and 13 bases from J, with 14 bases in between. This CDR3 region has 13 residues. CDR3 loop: CAISEGGTLGLFF. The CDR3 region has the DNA TGTGCCATCAGTGAGGGCGGGACGTTGGGGCTGTTTTTT.

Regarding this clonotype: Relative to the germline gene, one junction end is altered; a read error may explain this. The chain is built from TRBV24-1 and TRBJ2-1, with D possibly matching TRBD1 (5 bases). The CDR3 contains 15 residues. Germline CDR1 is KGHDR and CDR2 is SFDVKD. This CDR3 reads CAISDSTGQFNEQFF. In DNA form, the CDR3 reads TGTGCCATCAGTGATTCAACCGGACAATTCAATGAGCAGTTCTTC.

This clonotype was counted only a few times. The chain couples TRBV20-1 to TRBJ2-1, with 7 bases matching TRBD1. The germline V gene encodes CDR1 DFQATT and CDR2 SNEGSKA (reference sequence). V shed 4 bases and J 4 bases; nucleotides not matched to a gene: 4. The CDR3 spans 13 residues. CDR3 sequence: CSAISGGYNEQFF. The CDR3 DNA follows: TGCAGTGCTATCTCAGGGGGATACAATGAGCAGTTCTTC.

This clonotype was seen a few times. CDR3 protein: CASSYEGLGYTF. In DNA form, the CDR3 reads TGTGCCAGCAGTTACGAGGGGTTAGGCTACACCTTC. The V call is TRBV6-6, the J call TRBJ1-2; D may be TRBD1 (5 bases). Trimming took 2 bases from V and 8 from J, leaving 9 bases between them. The CDR3 sequence is 12 residues long. Per germline, CDR1 MNHNY and CDR2 SVGAGI (reference sequence).

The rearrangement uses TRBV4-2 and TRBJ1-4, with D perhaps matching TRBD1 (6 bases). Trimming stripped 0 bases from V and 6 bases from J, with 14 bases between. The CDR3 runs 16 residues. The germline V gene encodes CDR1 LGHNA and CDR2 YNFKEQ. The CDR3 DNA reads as TGTGCCAGCAGCCAAGAAGCCGGGGACATCTATGAAAAACTGTTTTTT. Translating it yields CASSQEAGDIYEKLFF.

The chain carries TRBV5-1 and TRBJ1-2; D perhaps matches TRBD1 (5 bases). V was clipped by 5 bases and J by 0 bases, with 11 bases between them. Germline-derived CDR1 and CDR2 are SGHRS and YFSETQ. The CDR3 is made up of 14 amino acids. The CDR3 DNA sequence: TGCGCCAGCAGTTATGACAGAGCTAACTATGGCTACACCTTC. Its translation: CASSYDRANYGYTF.

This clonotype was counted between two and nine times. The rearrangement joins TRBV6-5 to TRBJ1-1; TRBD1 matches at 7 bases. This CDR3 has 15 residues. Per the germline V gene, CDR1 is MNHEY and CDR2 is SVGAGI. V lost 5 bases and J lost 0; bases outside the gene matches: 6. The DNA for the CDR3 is TGTGCCAGCAGTATAAACACAGGGGTGAACACTGAAGCTTTCTTT. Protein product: CASSINTGVNTEAFF.

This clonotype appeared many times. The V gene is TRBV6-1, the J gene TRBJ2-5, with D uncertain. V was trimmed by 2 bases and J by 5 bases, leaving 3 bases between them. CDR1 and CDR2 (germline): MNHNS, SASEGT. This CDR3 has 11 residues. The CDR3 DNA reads TGTGCCAGCAGTGAAACGGAGACCCAGTACTTC. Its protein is CASSETETQYF.

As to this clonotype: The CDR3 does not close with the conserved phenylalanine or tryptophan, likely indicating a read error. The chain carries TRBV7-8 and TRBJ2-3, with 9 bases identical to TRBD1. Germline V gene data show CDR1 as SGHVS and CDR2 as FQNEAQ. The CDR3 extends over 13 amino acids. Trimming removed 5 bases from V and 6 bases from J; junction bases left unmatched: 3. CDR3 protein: CASSRGQGDTQYS. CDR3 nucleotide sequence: TGTGCCAGCAGCCGCGGACAGGGGGATACGCAGTATTCT.

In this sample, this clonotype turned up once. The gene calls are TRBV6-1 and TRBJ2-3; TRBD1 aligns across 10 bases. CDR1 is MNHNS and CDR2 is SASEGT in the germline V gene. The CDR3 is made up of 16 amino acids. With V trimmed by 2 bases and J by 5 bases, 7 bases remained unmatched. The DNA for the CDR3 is TGTGCCAGCAGTGAACGACAGGGGGCCTATGTAGATACGCAGTATTTT. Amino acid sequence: CASSERQGAYVDTQYF.

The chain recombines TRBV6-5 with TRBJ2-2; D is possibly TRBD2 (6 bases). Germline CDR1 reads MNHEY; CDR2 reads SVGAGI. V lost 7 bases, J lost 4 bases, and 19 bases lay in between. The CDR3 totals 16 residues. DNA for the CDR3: TGTGCCAGCATCGGGGGTGCCAGGCGATTCACCGGGGAGCTGTTTTTT. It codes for CASIGGARRFTGELFF.

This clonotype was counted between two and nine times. In nucleotides, the CDR3 is TGTGCCAGCAGTTACTCGTGGTCTAGCGGGAGTTACGAGCAGTACTTC. Its protein is CASSYSWSSGSYEQYF. The chain recombines TRBV6-5 with TRBJ2-7, with TRBD2 matching over 10 bases. The germline V gene encodes CDR1 MNHEY and CDR2 SVGAGI. The CDR3 is made up of 16 amino acids. V lost 0 bases, J lost 4 bases, and 6 bases stayed unmatched.

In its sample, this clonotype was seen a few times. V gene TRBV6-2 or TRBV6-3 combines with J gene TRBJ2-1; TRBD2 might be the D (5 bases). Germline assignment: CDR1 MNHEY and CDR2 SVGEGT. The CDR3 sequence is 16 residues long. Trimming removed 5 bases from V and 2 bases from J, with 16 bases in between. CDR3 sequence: CASSRRTDPTYNEQFF. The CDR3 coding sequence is TGTGCCAGCAGTAGACGGACTGATCCTACCTACAATGAGCAGTTCTTC.

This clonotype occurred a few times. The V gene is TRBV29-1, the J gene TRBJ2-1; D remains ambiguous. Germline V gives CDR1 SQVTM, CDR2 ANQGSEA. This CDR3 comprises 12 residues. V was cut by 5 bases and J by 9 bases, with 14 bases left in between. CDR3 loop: CSVPYRASEQFF. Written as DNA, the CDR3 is TGCAGCGTTCCTTATCGGGCCTCTGAGCAGTTCTTC.

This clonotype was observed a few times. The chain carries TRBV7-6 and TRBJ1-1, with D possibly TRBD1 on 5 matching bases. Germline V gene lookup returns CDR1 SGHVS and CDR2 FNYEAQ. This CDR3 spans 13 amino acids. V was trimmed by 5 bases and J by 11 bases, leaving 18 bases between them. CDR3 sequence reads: CASSPLRGEGAFF. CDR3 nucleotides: TGTGCCAGCAGCCCGCTACGGGGGGAAGGGGCTTTCTTT.

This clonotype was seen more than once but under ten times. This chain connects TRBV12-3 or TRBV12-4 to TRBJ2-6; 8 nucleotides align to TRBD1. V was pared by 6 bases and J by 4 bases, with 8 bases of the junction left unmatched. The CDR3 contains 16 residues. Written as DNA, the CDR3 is TGTGCCAGCAGAGAGGACAGGGCTTACGGGGCCAACGTCCTGACTTTC. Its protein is CASREDRAYGANVLTF.

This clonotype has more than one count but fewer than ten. CDR3 in amino acids: CSVEDQRTVQTQYF. The DNA for the CDR3 is TGCAGCGTTGAAGATCAAAGGACTGTCCAGACCCAGTACTTC. The V gene is TRBV29-1, the J gene TRBJ2-5; perhaps TRBD2 as D (5 bases). CDR1 is SQVTM, CDR2 ANQGSEA, per germline. Trimming left V 0 bases short and J 6 bases short, with 14 bases between. The CDR3 length is 14 residues.

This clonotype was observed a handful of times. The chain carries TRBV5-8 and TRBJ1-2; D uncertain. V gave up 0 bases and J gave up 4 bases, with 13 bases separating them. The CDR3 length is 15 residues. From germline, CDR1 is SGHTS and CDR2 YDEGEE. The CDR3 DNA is TGTGCCAGCAGCTTGGCGGCTGGGCAGACCTATGGCTACACCTTC. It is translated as CASSLAAGQTYGYTF. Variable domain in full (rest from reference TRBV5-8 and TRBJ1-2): EAGVTQSPTHLIKTRGQQATLRCSPISGHTSVYWYQQALGLGLQFLLWYDEGEERNRGNFPPRFSGRQFPNYSSELNVNALELEDSALYLCASSLAAGQTYGYTFGSGTRLTVV.

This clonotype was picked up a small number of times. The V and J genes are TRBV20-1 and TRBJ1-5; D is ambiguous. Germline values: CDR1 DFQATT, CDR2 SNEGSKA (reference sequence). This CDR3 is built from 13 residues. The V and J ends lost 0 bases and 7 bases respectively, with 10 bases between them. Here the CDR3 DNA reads TGCAGTGCTAGAGATGGAGGGCGGCAGCCCCAGCATTTT. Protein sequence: CSARDGGRQPQHF.

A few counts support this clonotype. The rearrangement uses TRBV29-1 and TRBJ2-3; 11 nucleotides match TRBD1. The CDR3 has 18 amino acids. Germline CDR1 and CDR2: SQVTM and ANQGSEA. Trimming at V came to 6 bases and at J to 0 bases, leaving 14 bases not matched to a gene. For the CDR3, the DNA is TGCAGCGTGGGCGGACAGGGGGCGGATAACTCTAGCACAGATACGCAGTATTTT. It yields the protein CSVGGQGADNSSTDTQYF.